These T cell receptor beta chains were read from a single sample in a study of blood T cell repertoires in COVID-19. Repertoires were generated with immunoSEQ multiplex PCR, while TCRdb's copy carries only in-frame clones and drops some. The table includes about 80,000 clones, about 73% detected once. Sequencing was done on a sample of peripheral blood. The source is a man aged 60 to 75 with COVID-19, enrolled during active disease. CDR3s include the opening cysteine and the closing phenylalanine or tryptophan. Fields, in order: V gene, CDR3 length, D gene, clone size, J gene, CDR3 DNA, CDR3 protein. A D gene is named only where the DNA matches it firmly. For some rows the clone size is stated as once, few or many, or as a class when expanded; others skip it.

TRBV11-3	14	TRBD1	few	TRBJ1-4	TGTGCCAGCAGCACAGGGGGACTAAATGAAAAACTGTTTTTT	CASSTGGLNEKLFF
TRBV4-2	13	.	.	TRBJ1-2	TGTGCCAGCAGCCAAGCTCTCAACTATGGCTACACCTTC	CASSQALNYGYTF
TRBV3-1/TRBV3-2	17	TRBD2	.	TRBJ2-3	TGTGCCAGCAGCCAGACATCGAGGACTAGCGGGGGGGATACGCAGTATTTT	CASSQTSRTSGGDTQYF
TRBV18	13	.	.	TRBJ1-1	TGTGCCAGCTCACTGGACAAAAACACTGAAGCTTTCTTT	CASSLDKNTEAFF
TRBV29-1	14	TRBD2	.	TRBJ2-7	TGCAGCGTTGGGATGCGGGGGGGCACCTACGAGCAGTACTTC	CSVGMRGGTYEQYF
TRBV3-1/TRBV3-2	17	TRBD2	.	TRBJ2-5	TGTGCCAGCAGCCAAGATTTGGCTAGCGGGGCACCAGGGGCCCAGTACTTC	CASSQDLASGAPGAQYF
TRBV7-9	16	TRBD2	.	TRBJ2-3	TGTGCCAGCAGCTCGGGACTAGCGGGAGGGATAGATACGCAGTATTTT	CASSSGLAGGIDTQYF
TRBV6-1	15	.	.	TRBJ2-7	TGTGCCAGTCGAGTCCAAACCTGGAGCTCCTACGAGCAGTACTTC	CASRVQTWSSYEQYF
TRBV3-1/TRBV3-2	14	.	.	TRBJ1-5	TGTGCCAGCAGCCAAGATTGGGGCGGCCAGCCCCAGCATTTT	CASSQDWGGQPQHF
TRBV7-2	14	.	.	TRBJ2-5	TGTGCCAGCAGCTTAGGACTTGGGGGGGAGACCCAGTACTTC	CASSLGLGGETQYF
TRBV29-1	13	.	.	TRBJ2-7	TGCAGCGTTGCGGCGGGACCCTCCTACGAGCAGTACTTC	CSVAAGPSYEQYF
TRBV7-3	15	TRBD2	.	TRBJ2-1	TGTGCCAGCAGCACCTGGACTAGCGGGAAAAATGAGCAGTTCTTC	CASSTWTSGKNEQFF
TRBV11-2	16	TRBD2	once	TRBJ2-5	TGTGCCAGCAGCTTATATCGGGGGGGCAAACAAGAGACCCAGTACTTC	CASSLYRGGKQETQYF
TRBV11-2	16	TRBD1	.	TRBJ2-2	TGTGCCAGCAGCTTAGACCCAGGGGGCTGGACCGGGGAGCTGTTTTTT	CASSLDPGGWTGELFF
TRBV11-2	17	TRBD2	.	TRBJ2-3	TGTGCCAGCAGCTTAGTCGGGGGGGGCTCTAGCACAGATACGCAGTATTTT	CASSLVGGGSSTDTQYF
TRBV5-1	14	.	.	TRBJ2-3	TGCGCCAGCAGTGTCTCGCGGGAAGGAAATACGCAGTATTTT	CASSVSREGNTQYF
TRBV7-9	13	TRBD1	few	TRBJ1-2	TGTGCCAGCAGCTCACAGGGGGCGCGGGGCTACACCTTC	CASSSQGARGYTF
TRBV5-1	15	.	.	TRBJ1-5	TGCGCCAGCAGCTTGGGCGGCGCGGATGGTCAGCCCCAGCATTTT	CASSLGGADGQPQHF
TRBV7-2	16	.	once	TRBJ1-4	TGTGCCAGCAGCTTACCCTCGGGGGCAACTAATGAAAAACTGTTTTTT	CASSLPSGATNEKLFF
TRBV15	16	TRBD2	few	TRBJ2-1	TGTGCCACCAGCAGGGGGACTAGTCTCCTCTACAATGAGCAGTTCTTC	CATSRGTSLLYNEQFF
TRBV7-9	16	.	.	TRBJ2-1	TGTGCCAGCAGCTTAGAACAGGGTGGAATGTTGAATGAGCAGTTCTTC	CASSLEQGGMLNEQFF
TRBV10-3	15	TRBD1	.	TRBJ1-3	TGTGCCATCAGTGAGAGACAGGGAGGTGGAAACACCATATATTTT	CAISERQGGGNTIYF
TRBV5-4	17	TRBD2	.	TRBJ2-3	TGTGCCAGCAGCTTGGAAGGGCGGGGGGGCGCCGGAGATACGCAGTATTTT	CASSLEGRGGAGDTQYF
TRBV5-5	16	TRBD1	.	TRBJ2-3	TGTGCCAGCAGCGCGACCGGGACAGGGACGGGGGATACGCAGTATTTT	CASSATGTGTGDTQYF
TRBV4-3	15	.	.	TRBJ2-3	TGCGCCAGCAGCCAAGATCGTGGACGGGGAGATACGCAGTATTTT	CASSQDRGRGDTQYF
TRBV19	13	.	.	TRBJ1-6	TGTGCCAGTGGATTTTCGGGGAATTCACCCCTCCACTTT	CASGFSGNSPLHF
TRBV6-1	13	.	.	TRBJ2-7	TGTGCCAGCAGTGATGCCGCCAGCTACGAGCAGTACTTC	CASSDAASYEQYF
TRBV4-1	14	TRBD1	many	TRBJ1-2	TGCGCCAGCAGCCTCCGGACAGGGTCCTATGGCTACACCTTC	CASSLRTGSYGYTF
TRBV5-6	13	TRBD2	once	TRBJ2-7	TGTGCCAGCAGCTTGGCTAGCGGCTACGAGCAGTACTTC	CASSLASGYEQYF
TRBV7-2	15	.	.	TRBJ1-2	TGTGCCAGCAGTTTAAGAGATGCGCCGGGCTATGGCTACACCTTC	CASSLRDAPGYGYTF
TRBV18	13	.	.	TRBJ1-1	TGTGCCAGCTCACGTTCAGGGAACACTGAAGCTTTCTTT	CASSRSGNTEAFF
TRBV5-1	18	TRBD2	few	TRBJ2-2	TGCGCCAGCAGCTTGCAATCCATAGCGGGAGTTCGCACCGGGGAGCTGTTTTTT	CASSLQSIAGVRTGELFF
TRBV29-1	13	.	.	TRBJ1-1	TGCAGCGTTGACTCAGGGTTGAACACTGAAGCTTTCTTT	CSVDSGLNTEAFF
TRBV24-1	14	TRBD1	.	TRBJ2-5	TGTGCCACCAGTGACCCGGGACAGGGAGAGACCCAGTACTTC	CATSDPGQGETQYF
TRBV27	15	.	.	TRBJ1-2	TGTGCCAGCAGTTCACTGGGGGGTATGGGCTATGGCTACACCTTC	CASSSLGGMGYGYTF
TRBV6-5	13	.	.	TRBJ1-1	TGTGCCAGCAGGAGCCGACAGGCTAATGAAGCTTTCTTT	CASRSRQANEAFF
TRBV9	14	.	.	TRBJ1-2	TGTGCCAGCAGCGAAGCGGGAGGAAACTATGGCTACACCTTC	CASSEAGGNYGYTF
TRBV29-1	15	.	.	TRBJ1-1	TGCAGCGTGGCTCCACAGGTTAGGTTGAACACTGAAGCTTTCTTT	CSVAPQVRLNTEAFF
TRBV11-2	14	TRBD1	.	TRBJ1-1	TGTGCCAGCAGCCAGACAGGGTATAGCACTGAAGCTTTCTTT	CASSQTGYSTEAFF
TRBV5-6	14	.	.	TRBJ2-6	TGTGCCAGCCGAATGGGAGCTGGGGCCAACGTCCTGACTTTC	CASRMGAGANVLTF
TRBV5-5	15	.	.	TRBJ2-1	TGTGCCAGCAGAATTGAACCGGGAACTAGCAATGAGCAGTTCTTC	CASRIEPGTSNEQFF
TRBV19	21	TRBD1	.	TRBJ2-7	TGTGCCAGTAGCGCACGCCGGCGTCCCTTTCCCGGGACAGGTTTCTCCTACGAGCAGTACTTC	CASSARRRPFPGTGFSYEQYF
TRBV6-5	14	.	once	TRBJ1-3	TGTGCCAGCAGTTCGAGGGCTTCTGGAAACACCATATATTTT	CASSSRASGNTIYF
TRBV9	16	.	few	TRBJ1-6	TGTGCCAGCAGCGTAGCGCGGGCGGAACTTAATTCACCCCTCCACTTT	CASSVARAELNSPLHF
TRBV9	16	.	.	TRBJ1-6	TGTGCCAGCAGCGTAGGGTCCCAGGGGAATAATTCACCCCTCCACTTT	CASSVGSQGNNSPLHF
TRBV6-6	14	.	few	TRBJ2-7	TGTGCCAGCAGGCCGGGTTCGGGGGTTTACGAGCAGTACTTC	CASRPGSGVYEQYF
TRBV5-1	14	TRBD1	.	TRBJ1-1	TGCGCCAGCACCCGAGGGGGCTTGGGGACTGAAGCTTTCTTT	CASTRGGLGTEAFF
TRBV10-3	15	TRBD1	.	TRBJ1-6	TGTGCCATCAGGGGGGGGACAGGGGATAATTCACCCCTCCACTTT	CAIRGGTGDNSPLHF
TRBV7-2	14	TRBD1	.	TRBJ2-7	TGTGCCAGCAGACAAGCCGGACAGGCCTACGAGCAGTACTTC	CASRQAGQAYEQYF
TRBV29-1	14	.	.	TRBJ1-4	TGCAGCGTTGAAGATGCGGCAACTAATGAAAAACTGTTTTTT	CSVEDAATNEKLFF
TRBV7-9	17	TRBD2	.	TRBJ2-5	TGTGCCAGCAGCCCAGGAGGAAGCGGGGGGGCCCAAGAGACCCAGTACTTC	CASSPGGSGGAQETQYF
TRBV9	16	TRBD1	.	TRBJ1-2	TGTGCCAGCAGCCTCATCCCGGGACAGGGTGACTATGGCTACACCTTC	CASSLIPGQGDYGYTF
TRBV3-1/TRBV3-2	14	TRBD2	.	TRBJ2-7	TGTGCCAGCAGCCAAGGGGGGGGGAGGAACGAGCAGTACTTC	CASSQGGGRNEQYF
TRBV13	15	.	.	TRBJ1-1	TGTGCCAGCAGCTTGGACAGCTCAATGAACACTGAAGCTTTCTTT	CASSLDSSMNTEAFF